This is a list of T cell receptor beta chains from one sample in a study of immune heterogeneity within non-small cell lung tumors. TCRdb reanalysed the multiplex PCR reads using MiXCR and keeps one entry per CDR3 protein. The sample records about 3,600 distinct CDR3 sequences, around 29% being singletons. Input material: lung tumor tissue. The receptors derive from a man between 60 and 75 years old with non-small cell lung cancer. Both conserved end residues are part of each CDR3. The D gene is left open where the match is weak. Size tells how often a clone was seen (once, few, many) or the class of an expanded clone, and some rows leave it out.

D gene	V gene	clone size	J gene	CDR3 protein	CDR3 DNA
TRBD1	TRBV9	.	TRBJ2-3	CASSPRGRSTDTQYF	TGTGCCAGCAGCCCGAGGGGGCGCAGCACAGATACGCAGTATTTT
.	TRBV27	medium-sized	TRBJ2-7	CARIKADNSYEQYF	TGTGCCAGAATAAAGGCGGACAACTCCTACGAGCAGTACTTC
.	TRBV5-4	.	TRBJ2-5	CASSARDGQETQYF	TGTGCCAGCAGCGCACGGGACGGACAAGAGACCCAGTACTTC
.	TRBV24-1	few	TRBJ2-7	CATSDSGTFPYEQYF	TGTGCCACCAGTGACTCCGGGACATTCCCCTACGAGCAGTACTTC
TRBD2	TRBV28	medium-sized	TRBJ2-1	CASSLGAGGYYNEQFF	TGTGCCAGCAGTCTAGGTGCGGGAGGGTACTACAATGAGCAGTTCTTC
.	TRBV3-1	.	TRBJ2-3	CASSQVRTDTQYF	TGTGCCAGCAGCCAAGTCAGAACAGATACGCAGTATTTT
.	TRBV7-2	few	TRBJ1-4	CASSLGWGEKLFF	TGTGCCAGCAGCCTCGGGTGGGGAGAAAAACTGTTTTTT
TRBD2	TRBV24-1	medium-sized	TRBJ2-1	CATSDVLRGSNNEQFF	TGTGCCACCAGTGATGTTTTGCGCGGGAGCAACAATGAGCAGTTCTTC
TRBD2	TRBV5-1	.	TRBJ2-1	CASSYGTSVYNEQFF	TGCGCCAGCAGCTACGGGACTAGCGTTTACAATGAGCAGTTCTTC
.	TRBV12-3/TRBV12-4	.	TRBJ1-1	CASSVQGGLNTEAFF	TGTGCCAGCAGTGTCCAGGGAGGTTTGAACACTGAAGCTTTCTTT
.	TRBV7-2	medium-sized	TRBJ2-3	CASSLAALVGDTQYF	TGTGCCAGCAGCTTAGCCGCTCTAGTCGGGGATACGCAGTATTTT
TRBD2	TRBV19	medium-sized	TRBJ2-1	CASSPTGLAGSNEQFF	TGTGCCAGTAGTCCTACCGGACTAGCCGGGTCCAATGAGCAGTTCTTC
TRBD1	TRBV2	.	TRBJ1-4	CASRRDRVEEKLFF	TGTGCCAGCAGGCGGGACAGGGTAGAAGAAAAACTGTTTTTT
.	TRBV2	medium-sized	TRBJ2-3	CASSDVSRDTQYF	TGTGCCAGCAGTGACGTAAGCCGCGATACGCAGTATTTT
.	TRBV2	large	TRBJ1-6	CASRPQGINSPLHF	TGTGCCAGCAGACCACAGGGTATAAATTCACCCCTCCACTTT
.	TRBV3-1	.	TRBJ1-2	CASSQGRIFGYTF	TGTGCCAGCAGCCAAGGGAGGATTTTTGGCTACACCTTC
.	TRBV3-1	few	TRBJ2-3	CASSQDSEGPFTDTQYF	TGTGCCAGCAGCCAAGATTCGGAGGGACCTTTCACAGATACGCAGTATTTT
TRBD1	TRBV30	medium-sized	TRBJ1-2	CAWRTNRGEGYTF	TGTGCCTGGAGAACCAACAGGGGGGAGGGCTACACCTTC
TRBD1	TRBV7-6	.	TRBJ2-7	CASSLGQGINEQYF	TGTGCCAGCAGCCTGGGACAGGGTATCAACGAGCAGTACTTC
.	TRBV24-1	medium-sized	TRBJ1-1	CATSPNGHTEAFF	TGTGCCACCAGTCCGAATGGGCACACTGAAGCTTTCTTT
.	TRBV6-5	medium-sized	TRBJ1-5	CASSYSTKSNQPQHF	TGTGCCAGCAGTTACTCGACGAAAAGCAATCAGCCCCAGCATTTT
TRBD2	TRBV27	medium-sized	TRBJ2-1	CASSLLAGRPEQFF	TGTGCCAGCAGTTTGCTAGCGGGAAGGCCTGAGCAGTTCTTC
TRBD2	TRBV28	medium-sized	TRBJ2-1	CASSFGLAGVSEQFF	TGTGCCAGCAGTTTCGGACTAGCGGGAGTAAGTGAGCAGTTCTTC
.	TRBV14	medium-sized	TRBJ1-1	CASRGQPNTEAFF	TGTGCCAGTAGAGGACAGCCGAACACTGAAGCTTTCTTT
.	TRBV29-1	.	TRBJ2-2	CSANVPRTGELFF	TGCAGCGCGAACGTACCGAGAACCGGGGAGCTGTTTTTT
.	TRBV11-2	medium-sized	TRBJ2-7	CASSLGRGSYEQYF	TGTGCCAGCAGCTTAGGCAGGGGCTCCTACGAGCAGTACTTC
.	TRBV5-1	medium-sized	TRBJ2-7	CASSFGEGGEQYF	TGCGCCAGCAGCTTTGGGGAAGGGGGCGAGCAGTACTTC
TRBD2	TRBV5-5	large	TRBJ2-5	CASSPTPGLTNQETQYF	TGTGCCAGCAGCCCAACCCCGGGACTAACGAATCAAGAGACCCAGTACTTC
TRBD2	TRBV19	medium-sized	TRBJ2-2	CASSLSAGAAVGELFF	TGTGCCAGTAGTCTCTCAGCGGGAGCGGCGGTCGGGGAGCTGTTTTTT
TRBD2	TRBV6-1	.	TRBJ2-7	CASSEERGPYEQYF	TGTGCCAGCAGTGAAGAGCGGGGGCCGTACGAGCAGTACTTC
.	TRBV9	.	TRBJ2-1	CASSVSGTSAGEQFF	TGTGCCAGCAGCGTTAGTGGTACATCGGCGGGTGAGCAGTTCTTC
.	TRBV28	.	TRBJ2-3	CASSSPWGNTATDTQYF	TGTGCCAGCAGTTCCCCCTGGGGAAACACCGCCACAGATACGCAGTATTTT
.	TRBV7-3	medium-sized	TRBJ1-5	CASSLKFAVSNQPQHF	TGTGCCAGCAGCTTAAAATTCGCGGTCAGCAATCAGCCCCAGCATTTT
.	TRBV5-1	few	TRBJ1-5	CASSLVPTGTGGNQPQHF	TGCGCCAGCAGCTTGGTACCCACAGGGACGGGTGGGAATCAGCCCCAGCATTTT
.	TRBV18	.	TRBJ1-4	CASPDSITEKLFF	TGTGCCAGCCCTGACAGTATTACTGAAAAACTGTTTTTT
TRBD2	TRBV5-1	medium-sized	TRBJ2-2	CASSLEGLAVGELFF	TGCGCCAGCAGCTTGGAAGGACTAGCAGTCGGGGAGCTGTTTTTT
TRBD2	TRBV5-1	medium-sized	TRBJ2-1	CASSLRLGGLAVTYNEQFF	TGCGCCAGCAGCTTGAGGTTGGGGGGACTAGCGGTGACCTACAATGAGCAGTTCTTC
.	TRBV6-4	medium-sized	TRBJ1-1	CASSSGTEAFF	TGTGCCAGCAGTAGTGGAACTGAAGCTTTCTTT
.	TRBV15	.	TRBJ1-2	CATSKSPGSNGYTF	TGTGCCACCAGCAAATCCCCAGGGAGCAATGGCTACACCTTC
.	TRBV2	.	TRBJ2-4	CASMQEGTGHIQYF	TGTGCCAGCATGCAGGAGGGGACCGGGCACATTCAGTACTTC
TRBD2	TRBV30	few	TRBJ2-1	CAYVLGTSVLYNEQFF	TGTGCGTACGTACTTGGGACTAGCGTCCTTTACAATGAGCAGTTCTTC
TRBD1	TRBV9	few	TRBJ2-3	CASSVGLGQGATDTQYF	TGTGCCAGCAGCGTAGGTTTGGGACAGGGGGCTACAGATACGCAGTATTTT
.	TRBV6-5	few	TRBJ1-5	CASRVVGNQPQHF	TGTGCCAGCAGGGTCGTGGGCAATCAGCCCCAGCATTTT
TRBD2	TRBV20-1	medium-sized	TRBJ2-7	CSAKSGGRYEQYF	TGCAGTGCTAAGTCGGGAGGGAGATACGAGCAGTACTTC
.	TRBV6-5	medium-sized	TRBJ1-3	CASSYLGASGNTIYF	TGTGCCAGCAGTTACTTGGGGGCATCTGGAAACACCATATATTTT